This is a list of T cell receptor beta chains from one sample in a study of blood T cell repertoires in COVID-19. Data came from immunoSEQ multiplex PCR; TCRdb stores just in-frame clones and leaves some out. This sample has 7,500 to 9,000 clones, with approximately 80% found just once. The sample was peripheral blood. The receptors originated from a human donor in a cohort sampled during active COVID-19. The CDR3 runs from the conserved cysteine through the conserved F or W. The order of the fields is V gene, D gene, clone size, J gene, CDR3 DNA, CDR3 protein. D genes are given only for firm matches. Clone size is shown for a subset of rows, as once, few, many or a class of expanded clone.

TRBV2,.,.,TRBJ2-7,TGTGCCAGCAGGAGGGACACCTATGAGCAGTACTTC,CASRRDTYEQYF
TRBV3-1/TRBV3-2,TRBD2,once,TRBJ2-3,TGTGCCAGCAGCCCGGGGGGAAACTCAGATACGCAGTATTTT,CASSPGGNSDTQYF
TRBV6-2/TRBV6-3,.,.,TRBJ1-1,TGTGCCAGCAGTTATTCCGGCAGGATGAACACTGAAGCTTTCTTT,CASSYSGRMNTEAFF
TRBV6-2/TRBV6-3,.,.,TRBJ1-5,TGTGCCAGCAGTGGCACCGCTAGCAATCAGCCCCAGCATTTT,CASSGTASNQPQHF
TRBV28,.,.,TRBJ1-5,TGTGCCAGCAGTTTAAGAGGGCAGTACAATCAGCCCCAGCATTTT,CASSLRGQYNQPQHF
TRBV24-1,TRBD1,.,TRBJ2-3,TGTGCCACCGGGACAGGGGCGGGCACAGATACGCAGTATTTT,CATGTGAGTDTQYF
TRBV9,.,.,TRBJ1-1,TGTGCCAGCAGCGTAGGGTACGAACAGGGTAGGGTAAAAGCTTTCTTT,CASSVGYEQGRVKAFF
TRBV7-9,.,.,TRBJ1-1,TGTGCCAGCAGCTTAGCGACTCTAATGAACACTGAAGCTTTCTTT,CASSLATLMNTEAFF
TRBV10-1,TRBD2,.,TRBJ2-5,TGCGCCAGCAGCCGCGGAGGACTAGGGAAGCAAGAGACCCAGTACTTC,CASSRGGLGKQETQYF
TRBV1,.,.,TRBJ2-7,TGCACCAGCAGCCATCCGTCGGATCCTAGCGGGGGGGTATACGAGCAGTACTTC,CTSSHPSDPSGGVYEQYF
TRBV6-4,TRBD2,.,TRBJ2-2,TGTGCCAGCAGGGGACTAGCGGGGGGGCATACTGGTCCCGGGGAGCTGTTTTTT,CASRGLAGGHTGPGELFF
TRBV18,.,.,TRBJ1-4,TGTGCCAGCTCACCTCCCCAGGGGACGGGAGAAAAACTGTTTTTT,CASSPPQGTGEKLFF
TRBV14,.,.,TRBJ1-2,TGTGCCAGCAGCCAAGGAGGCCCGGGAGGGACTGGCTACACCTTC,CASSQGGPGGTGYTF
TRBV7-9,.,few,TRBJ1-1,TGTGCCAGCAGCTCACAGGGTGACACTGAAGCTTTCTTT,CASSSQGDTEAFF
TRBV6-1,.,.,TRBJ2-1,TGTGCCAGCAGTGAAGAGACATTCAATGAGCAGTTCTTC,CASSEETFNEQFF
TRBV24-1,.,.,TRBJ2-7,TGTGCCACCAGTGATTCGGGCGGGACCTCCTACGAGCAGTACTTC,CATSDSGGTSYEQYF